These 23 T cell receptor beta chains were sequenced from one sample in a study of vaccination and CD4 T cells after COVID-19. The treatment is: 10-day PBMC culture with coronavirus spike peptide pools or control peptides (ViraFEST assay). What these receptors recognize is not known. The Oncomine TCR Beta short-read assay was what sequenced the DNA obtained from cultured CD4+ T cells. A single record per CDR3 protein comes from TCRdb applying MiXCR to the PCR reads. The sample lists some 11,000 distinct CDR3 sequences; over 50% were seen once. Sequencing was carried out using CD4+ T cells from blood, cultured in vitro. The receptors were gathered from a human donor who had recovered from COVID-19.

The sample holds one count of this clonotype. The chain joins TRBV19 to TRBJ2-1; weak D call: TRBD2 (6 bases). The germline CDR1 and CDR2 sequences are LNHDA and SQIVND (reference sequence). Trimming pared 5 bases from V and 6 bases from J, leaving 17 bases between. The CDR3 sequence is 15 residues long. DNA for the CDR3: TGTGCCAGTAGTGTTGGCAGCACTAGCAGCAATGAGCAGTTCTTC. It yields the protein CASSVGSTSSNEQFF.

This chain joins TRBV11-1 and TRBJ1-1; 10 positions agree with TRBD1. Looked up from germline, CDR1 is SGHAT and CDR2 is FQDESV (reference sequence). The trim removed 9 bases at V and 6 bases at J, leaving 10 bases unmatched. This CDR3 comprises 14 residues. The CDR3 reads CASSPGQGLAEAFF. In DNA form, the CDR3 reads TGTGCCAGTAGCCCGGGACAGGGGTTAGCTGAAGCTTTCTTT. The full variable domain, with the rest looked up from reference TRBV11-1 and TRBJ1-1, is EAEVAQSPRYKITEKSQAVAFWCDPISGHATLYWYRQILGQGPELLVQFQDESVVDDSQLPKDRFSAERLKGVDSTLKIQPAELGDSAMYLCASSPGQGLAEAFFGQGTRLTVV.

There are a few counts of this clonotype. The chain carries TRBV6-2 or TRBV6-3 and TRBJ2-7, with TRBD2 matching 9 bases. This CDR3 is 14 amino acids long. Trimming cost V 6 bases and J 2 bases; bases outside gene matches: 5. Germline-derived CDR1 and CDR2 are MNHEY and SVGEGT. CDR3 nucleotide sequence: TGTGCCAGCAGGGGGAGCGGGAGGACCTACGAGCAGTACTTC. This sequence encodes CASRGSGRTYEQYF.

The chain is built from TRBV7-9 and TRBJ2-3; D remains ambiguous. The CDR3 contains 12 residues. Trimming stripped 5 bases from V and 4 bases from J, with 7 bases between. In germline, CDR1 is SEHNR, CDR2 FQNEAQ (reference sequence). CDR3 nucleotides: TGTGCCAGCAGCCGGTGGGCAGATACGCAGTATTTT. Translating gives CASSRWADTQYF.

J is TRBJ2-7 and V is TRBV6-2 or TRBV6-3, with D possibly called TRBD1 or TRBD2 (5 bases each). CDR3 size: 13 residues. Germline CDR1 is MNHEY and CDR2 is SVGEGT. In DNA, the CDR3 is TGTGTCAGTCGTCAGAGTGGGGGCTACGAGCAGTACTTC. This sequence encodes CVSRQSGGYEQYF.

The genes are TRBV6-5 and TRBJ1-3; 9 bases agree with TRBD1. This CDR3 has 16 residues. CDR1 MNHEY and CDR2 SVGAGI come from the germline V gene. Trimming cost V 3 bases and J 3 bases; bases outside gene matches: 6. The DNA for the CDR3 is TGTGCCAGCAGTTATGCGGGACAGGGTTTTGGAAACACCATATATTTT. Its protein is CASSYAGQGFGNTIYF.

This clonotype turned up a few times. The J gene is TRBJ1-3, the V gene TRBV4-2; no clear D gene. CDR3 size: 14 residues. V was pared by 1 base and J by 5 bases, with 9 bases between. Germline V CDR1 and CDR2: LGHNA, YNFKEQ. DNA for the CDR3: TGTGCCAGCAGCCAAGGCTCTGGTAGAAACACCATATATTTT. Amino acid sequence: CASSQGSGRNTIYF.

V and J are TRBV7-9 and TRBJ2-5, with D unresolved. V lost 5 bases, J lost 1 base, and 11 bases lay in between. The CDR3 sequence is 14 residues long. Germline V gene lookup returns CDR1 SEHNR and CDR2 FQNEAQ (reference sequence). CDR3 DNA sequence: TGTGCCAGCAGCGAAAACAGTCCCCAAGAGACCCAGTACTTC. This sequence encodes CASSENSPQETQYF.

The rearrangement links TRBV11-2 to TRBJ1-1; D possibly corresponds to TRBD1 (6 bases). Germline values: CDR1 SGHAT, CDR2 FQNNGV. CDR3 length: 13 amino acids. V was shortened by 5 bases and J by 4 bases, with 11 bases between the two germline ends. In nucleotides, the CDR3 is TGTGCCAGCAGCGTAACAGGGAGCACTGAAGCTTTCTTT. Amino acid sequence: CASSVTGSTEAFF. Using reference TRBV11-2 and TRBJ1-1 for the parts outside the CDR3, the full variable domain is EAGVAQSPRYKIIEKRQSVAFWCNPISGHATLYWYQQILGQGPKLLIQFQNNGVVDDSQLPKDRFSAERLKGVDSTLKIQPAKLEDSAVYLCASSVTGSTEAFFGQGTRLTVV.

This clonotype was seen more than once but under ten times. This chain links TRBV7-3 with TRBJ2-1; a weak D match, TRBD2 (6 bases). This CDR3 is built from 14 residues. Germline V CDR1 and CDR2: SGHTA, FQGTGA. V gave up 4 bases and J gave up 10 bases, with 17 bases separating them. CDR3 coding DNA: TGTGCCAGCAGCTCGGGACTCCAACTAGGCGAGCAGTTCTTC. Translation gives CASSSGLQLGEQFF.

The chain combines TRBV7-9 with TRBJ1-5; a weak D match, TRBD1 (6 bases). The ends were cut back, 2 bases at V and 1 base at J, with 18 bases in the middle. CDR1 and CDR2 from the germline V gene are SEHNR and FQNEAQ (reference sequence). This CDR3 region has 18 residues. The CDR3 reads CASSLSRLGGLSNQPQHF. CDR3 DNA sequence: TGTGCCAGCAGCTTAAGTAGGTTAGGGGGGTTAAGCAATCAGCCCCAGCATTTT.

This clonotype was seen more than once but under ten times. This chain links TRBV15 with TRBJ1-2; D gene uncertain. There are 13 residues in the CDR3. The germline V gene encodes CDR1 LNHNV and CDR2 YYDKDF (reference sequence). The V and J ends lost 4 bases and 2 bases respectively, with 8 bases between them. The CDR3 sequence is CATSISQNYGYTF. The CDR3, as DNA: TGTGCCACCAGCATATCTCAAAACTATGGCTACACCTTC.

V is TRBV20-1 and J is TRBJ2-5; D ambiguous. Germline CDR1 is DFQATT and CDR2 is SNEGSKA (reference sequence). The CDR3 covers 13 residues. Trimming shortened V by 2 bases and J by 5 bases, and 12 bases separated the two germline ends. The CDR3 region has the DNA TGCAGTGCTAGACTCGTTAGTTGGGAGACCCAGTACTTC. Amino acids: CSARLVSWETQYF.

CDR3 nucleotides: TGTGCCAGCAGTTTAGGGGTTAGACAGGGCCAGTCCCAAGAGACCCAGTACTTC. It is translated as CASSLGVRQGQSQETQYF. The chain recombines TRBV12-3 or TRBV12-4 with TRBJ2-5, with TRBD1 matching 7 bases. The V gene end was trimmed by 1 base and the J gene end by 1 base; junction bases not matched to a gene: 12. The CDR3 is 18 residues long.

The V call is TRBV30, the J call TRBJ2-3; D may be TRBD2 (6 bases). V lost 1 base and J lost 6, with 14 bases in between. Per the germline V gene, CDR1 is GTSNPN and CDR2 is SVGIG (reference sequence). This CDR3 is 14 amino acids long. CDR3 loop: CAWSEGRLGDTQYF. DNA of the CDR3: TGTGCCTGGAGTGAGGGGAGGCTGGGGGATACGCAGTATTTT.

This chain joins TRBV10-1 and TRBJ2-7; D unresolved. Trimming left V 6 bases short and J 3 bases short, with 6 bases between. The CDR3 contains 11 residues. Germline V gene data show CDR1 as WNHNN and CDR2 as SYGVQD (reference sequence). The CDR3 loop is CASRKSYEQYF. The CDR3 DNA is TGCGCCAGCAGGAAAAGCTACGAGCAGTACTTC.

J is TRBJ2-7 and V is TRBV7-9; 7 bases map to TRBD1. Trimming removed 1 base from V and 12 bases from J; junction bases left unmatched: 6. The germline V gene encodes CDR1 SEHNR and CDR2 FQNEAQ (reference sequence). CDR3 length: 12 residues. This CDR3 reads CASSLEDRAAYF. Here the CDR3 DNA reads TGTGCCAGCAGCTTAGAAGACAGGGCGGCGTACTTC.

This clonotype has more than one count but fewer than ten. The chain employs TRBV7-9 and TRBJ1-6; D is uncertain. Trimming shortened V by 4 bases and J by 9 bases, and 16 bases separated the two germline ends. CDR3 length: 15 residues. The germline V gene has CDR1 SEHNR and CDR2 FQNEAQ (reference sequence). This CDR3 reads CASSSPPGRGSPLHF. The CDR3 DNA is TGTGCCAGCAGCTCCCCCCCGGGGAGAGGTTCACCCCTCCACTTT.

The rearrangement links TRBV6-5 to TRBJ1-2; maybe TRBD1 (5 bases). V was trimmed by 4 bases and J by 5 bases, leaving 14 bases between them. Germline lookup yields CDR1 MNHEY and CDR2 SVGAGI. The CDR3 is 14 amino acids. CDR3 loop: CASSLTAPQYGYTF. In DNA form, the CDR3 reads TGTGCCAGCAGTTTGACAGCGCCCCAGTATGGCTACACCTTC.

This clonotype was detected only a few times. CDR3 residues: CAISQQGLDYGYTF. CDR3 nucleotides: TGTGCCATCAGTCAACAGGGTCTGGACTATGGCTACACCTTC. This chain uses TRBV10-3 with TRBJ1-2; possibly TRBD1 for D (6 bases). Trimming shortened V by 5 bases and J by 3 bases, and 13 bases separated the two germline ends. This CDR3 comprises 14 residues. Germline-derived CDR1 and CDR2 are ENHRY and SYGVKD.

The sample holds a few counts of this clonotype. The rearrangement links TRBV7-3 to TRBJ2-3; 12 nucleotides agree with TRBD2. After removal of 0 bases from V and 0 bases from J, the junction contained 1 base not matched to a gene. Germline V gene data show CDR1 as SGHTA and CDR2 as FQGTGA. The CDR3 contains 17 residues. The CDR3 sequence is CASSLTGTSGSTDTQYF. Written as DNA, the CDR3 is TGTGCCAGCAGCTTAACGGGGACTAGCGGGAGCACAGATACGCAGTATTTT.

In its sample, this clonotype was seen a few times. The chain combines TRBV7-9 with TRBJ2-2; 8 bases are a match to TRBD1. The CDR3 contains 14 residues. CDR1 and CDR2 (germline): SEHNR, FQNEAQ (reference sequence). J was trimmed by 7 bases and V by 10 bases; bases with no gene match: 11. The CDR3 protein is CATTRQGANGELFF. The CDR3 DNA follows: TGTGCCACCACTAGGCAGGGGGCGAACGGGGAGCTGTTTTTT.

In this sample, this clonotype turned up a few times. The gene calls are TRBV7-9 and TRBJ1-6; D is ambiguous. The CDR3 is 13 amino acids. With 3 bases removed from V and 5 bases from J, the gap between germline ends came to 5 bases. Germline V gene sequence: CDR1 SEHNR, CDR2 FQNEAQ (reference sequence). The CDR3 loop is CASSFLDNSPLHF. CDR3 bases: TGTGCCAGCAGCTTTCTGGATAATTCACCCCTCCACTTT.